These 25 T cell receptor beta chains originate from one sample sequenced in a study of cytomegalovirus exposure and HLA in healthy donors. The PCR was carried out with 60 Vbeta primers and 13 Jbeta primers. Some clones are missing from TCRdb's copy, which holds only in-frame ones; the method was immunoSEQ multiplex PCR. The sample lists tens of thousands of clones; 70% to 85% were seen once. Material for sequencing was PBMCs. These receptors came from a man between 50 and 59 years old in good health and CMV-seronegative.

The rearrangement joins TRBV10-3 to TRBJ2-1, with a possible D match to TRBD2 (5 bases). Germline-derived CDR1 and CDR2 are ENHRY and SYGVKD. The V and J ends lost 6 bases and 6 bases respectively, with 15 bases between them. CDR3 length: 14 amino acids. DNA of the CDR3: TGTGCCATCAGGCCCGACTCTCGGGGCAATGAGCAGTTCTTC. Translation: CAIRPDSRGNEQFF.

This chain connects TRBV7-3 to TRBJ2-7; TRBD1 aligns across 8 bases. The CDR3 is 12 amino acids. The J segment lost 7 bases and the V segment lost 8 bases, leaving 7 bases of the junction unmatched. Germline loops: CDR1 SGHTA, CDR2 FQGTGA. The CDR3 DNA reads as TGTGCCAGCGGTTCAGGGGGCGGAGAGCAGTACTTC. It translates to CASGSGGGEQYF.

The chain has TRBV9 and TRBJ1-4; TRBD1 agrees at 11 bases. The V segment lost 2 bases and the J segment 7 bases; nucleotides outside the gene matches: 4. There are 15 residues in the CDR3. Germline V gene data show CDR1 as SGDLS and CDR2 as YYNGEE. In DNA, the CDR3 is TGTGCCAGCAGCGTGGGACAGGGGGGGGTTGAAAAACTGTTTTTT. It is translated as CASSVGQGGVEKLFF.

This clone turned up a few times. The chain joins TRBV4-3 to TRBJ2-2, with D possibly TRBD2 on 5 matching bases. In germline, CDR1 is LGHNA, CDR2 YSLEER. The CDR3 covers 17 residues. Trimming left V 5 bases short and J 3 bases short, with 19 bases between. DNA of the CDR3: TGCGCCAGCAGCTCGTCCCCTGTGCGGGCGGACACCGGGGAGCTGTTTTTT. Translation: CASSSSPVRADTGELFF.

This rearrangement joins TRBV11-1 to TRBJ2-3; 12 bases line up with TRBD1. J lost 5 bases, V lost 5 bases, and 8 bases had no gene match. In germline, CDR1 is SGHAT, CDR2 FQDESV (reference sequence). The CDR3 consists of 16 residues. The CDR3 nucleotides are TGTGCCAGCAGCCCTCGGGACAGGGGGCGGGGAGATACGCAGTATTTT. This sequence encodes CASSPRDRGRGDTQYF.

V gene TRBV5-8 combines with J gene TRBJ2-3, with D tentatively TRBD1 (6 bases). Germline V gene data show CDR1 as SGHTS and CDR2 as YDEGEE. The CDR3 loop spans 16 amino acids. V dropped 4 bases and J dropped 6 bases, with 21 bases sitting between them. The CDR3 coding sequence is TGTGCCAGCAGCCCGCGTTCGAGCAGGCAGGGGGATACGCAGTATTTT. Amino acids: CASSPRSSRQGDTQYF.

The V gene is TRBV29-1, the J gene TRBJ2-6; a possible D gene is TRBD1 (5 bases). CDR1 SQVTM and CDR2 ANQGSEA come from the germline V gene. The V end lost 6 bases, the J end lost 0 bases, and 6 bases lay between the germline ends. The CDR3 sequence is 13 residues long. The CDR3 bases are TGCAGCGTAGGACACTCTGGGGCCAACGTCCTGACTTTC. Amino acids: CSVGHSGANVLTF.

As DNA, the CDR3 is TGTGCCAGCAGCTTCCACGGGGGGAACTACGAGCAGTACTTC. Its translation is CASSFHGGNYEQYF. V is TRBV5-4 and J is TRBJ2-7; 7 bases align to TRBD2. J was trimmed by 3 bases and V by 2 bases; bases with no gene match: 5. Germline lookup yields CDR1 SGHNT and CDR2 YYREEE (reference sequence). The CDR3 is 14 residues long.

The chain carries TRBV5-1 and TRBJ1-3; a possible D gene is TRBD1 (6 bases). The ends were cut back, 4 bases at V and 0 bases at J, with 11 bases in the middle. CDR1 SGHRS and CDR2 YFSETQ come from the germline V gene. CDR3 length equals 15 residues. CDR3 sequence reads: CASSVGQNSGNTIYF. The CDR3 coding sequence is TGCGCCAGCAGCGTGGGACAAAACTCTGGAAACACCATATATTTT.

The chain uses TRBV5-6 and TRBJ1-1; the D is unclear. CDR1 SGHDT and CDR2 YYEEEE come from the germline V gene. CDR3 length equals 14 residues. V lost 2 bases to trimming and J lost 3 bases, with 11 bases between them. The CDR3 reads CASSFIPEDTEAFF. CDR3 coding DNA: TGTGCCAGCAGCTTTATTCCGGAGGACACTGAAGCTTTCTTT.

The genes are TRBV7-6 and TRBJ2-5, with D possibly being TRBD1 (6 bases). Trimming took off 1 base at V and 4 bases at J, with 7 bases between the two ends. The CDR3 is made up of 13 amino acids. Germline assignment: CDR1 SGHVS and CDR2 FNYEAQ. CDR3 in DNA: TGTGCCAGCAGCTTAGGAGGGGGAGAGACCCAGTACTTC. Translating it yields CASSLGGGETQYF.

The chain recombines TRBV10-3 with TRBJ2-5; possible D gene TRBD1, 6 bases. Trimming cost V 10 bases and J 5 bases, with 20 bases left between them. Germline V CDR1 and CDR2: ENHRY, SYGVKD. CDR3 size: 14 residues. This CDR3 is CASSEDGGGETQYF. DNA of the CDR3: TGTGCCAGCTCGGAGGATGGGGGCGGCGAGACCCAGTACTTC.

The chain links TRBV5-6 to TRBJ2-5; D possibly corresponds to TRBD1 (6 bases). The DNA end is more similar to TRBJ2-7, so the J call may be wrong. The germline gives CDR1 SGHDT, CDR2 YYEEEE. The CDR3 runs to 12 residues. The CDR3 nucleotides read TGTGCCAGCAGCCTAAACAGGGACGAGCAGTACTTC. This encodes CASSLNRDEQYF.

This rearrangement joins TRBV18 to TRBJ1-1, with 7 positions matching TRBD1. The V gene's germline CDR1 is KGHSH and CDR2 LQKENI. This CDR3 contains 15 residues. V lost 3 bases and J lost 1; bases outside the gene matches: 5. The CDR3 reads CASSPPAGGNTEAFF. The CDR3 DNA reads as TGTGCCAGCTCACCCCCAGCAGGGGGGAACACTGAAGCTTTCTTT. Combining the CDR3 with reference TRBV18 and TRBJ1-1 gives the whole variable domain NAGVMQNPRHLVRRRGQEARLRCSPMKGHSHVYWYRQLPEEGLKFMVYLQKENIIDESGMPKERFSAEFPKEGPSILRIQQVVRGDSAAYFCASSPPAGGNTEAFFGQGTRLTVV.

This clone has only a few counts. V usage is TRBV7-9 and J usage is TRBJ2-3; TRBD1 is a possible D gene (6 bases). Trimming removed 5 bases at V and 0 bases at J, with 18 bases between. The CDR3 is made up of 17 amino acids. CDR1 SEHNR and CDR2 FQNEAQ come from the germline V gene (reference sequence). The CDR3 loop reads CASSHQLRTVSTDTQYF. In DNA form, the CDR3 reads TGTGCCAGCAGCCACCAACTTCGGACAGTGAGCACAGATACGCAGTATTTT.

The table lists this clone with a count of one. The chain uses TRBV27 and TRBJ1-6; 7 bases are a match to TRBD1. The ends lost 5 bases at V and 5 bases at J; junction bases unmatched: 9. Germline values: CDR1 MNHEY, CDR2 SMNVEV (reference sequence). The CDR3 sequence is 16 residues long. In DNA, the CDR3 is TGTGCCAGCAGTATCCTACAGGGGAATCATAATTCACCCCTCCACTTT. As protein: CASSILQGNHNSPLHF.

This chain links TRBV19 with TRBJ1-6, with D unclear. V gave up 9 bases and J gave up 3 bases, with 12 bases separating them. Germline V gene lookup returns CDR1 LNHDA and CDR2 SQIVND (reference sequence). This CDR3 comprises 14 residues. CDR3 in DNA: TGTGCCAGCGAGGCCCCGGGCTATAATTCACCCCTCCACTTT. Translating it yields CASEAPGYNSPLHF.

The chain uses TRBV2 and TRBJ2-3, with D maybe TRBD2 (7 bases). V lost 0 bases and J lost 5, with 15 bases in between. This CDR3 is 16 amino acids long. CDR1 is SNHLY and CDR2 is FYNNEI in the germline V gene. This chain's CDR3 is CASSEARGGAEDTQYF. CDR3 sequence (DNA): TGTGCCAGCAGTGAAGCGCGTGGGGGGGCTGAAGATACGCAGTATTTT. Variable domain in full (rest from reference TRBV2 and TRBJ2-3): EPEVTQTPSHQVTQMGQEVILRCVPISNHLYFYWYRQILGQKVEFLVSFYNNEISEKSEIFDDQFSVERPDGSNFTLKIRSTKLEDSAMYFCASSEARGGAEDTQYFGPGTRLTVL.

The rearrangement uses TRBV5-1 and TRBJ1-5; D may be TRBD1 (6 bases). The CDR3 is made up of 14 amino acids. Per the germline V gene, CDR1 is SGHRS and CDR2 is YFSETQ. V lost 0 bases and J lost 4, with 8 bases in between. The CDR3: CASSLGDKNQPQHF. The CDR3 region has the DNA TGCGCCAGCAGCTTGGGGGACAAAAATCAGCCCCAGCATTTT.

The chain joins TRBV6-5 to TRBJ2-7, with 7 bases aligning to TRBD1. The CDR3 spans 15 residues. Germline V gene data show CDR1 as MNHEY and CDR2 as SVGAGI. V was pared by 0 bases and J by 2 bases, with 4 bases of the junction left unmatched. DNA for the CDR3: TGTGCCAGCAGTTACTCGGGACAGCTTACCTACGAGCAGTACTTC. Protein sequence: CASSYSGQLTYEQYF.

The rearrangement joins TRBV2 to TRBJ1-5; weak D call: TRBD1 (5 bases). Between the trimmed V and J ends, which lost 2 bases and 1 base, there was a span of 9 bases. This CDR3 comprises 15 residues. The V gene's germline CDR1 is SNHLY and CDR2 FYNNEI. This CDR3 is CASSERWGSNQPQHF. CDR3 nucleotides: TGTGCCAGCAGTGAACGTTGGGGCAGCAATCAGCCCCAGCATTTT.

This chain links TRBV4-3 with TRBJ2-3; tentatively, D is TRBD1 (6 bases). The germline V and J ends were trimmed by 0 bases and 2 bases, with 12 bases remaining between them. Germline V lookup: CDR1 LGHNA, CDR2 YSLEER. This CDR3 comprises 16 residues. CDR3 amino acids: CASSQEGQRFTDTQYF. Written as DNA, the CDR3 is TGCGCCAGCAGCCAAGAAGGACAGAGATTCACAGATACGCAGTATTTT.

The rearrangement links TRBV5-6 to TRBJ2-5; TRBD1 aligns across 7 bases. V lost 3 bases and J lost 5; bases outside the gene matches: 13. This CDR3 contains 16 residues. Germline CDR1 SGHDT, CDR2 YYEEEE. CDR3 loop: CASSSGTAKGGETQYF. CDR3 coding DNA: TGTGCCAGCAGCTCAGGGACAGCCAAGGGTGGGGAGACCCAGTACTTC.

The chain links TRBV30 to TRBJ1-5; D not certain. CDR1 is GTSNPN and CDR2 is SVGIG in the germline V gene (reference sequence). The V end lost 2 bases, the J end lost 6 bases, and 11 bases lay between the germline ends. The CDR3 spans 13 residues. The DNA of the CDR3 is TGTGCCTGGAGTACTGCGGGGAGTCAGCCCCAGCATTTT. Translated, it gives CAWSTAGSQPQHF.

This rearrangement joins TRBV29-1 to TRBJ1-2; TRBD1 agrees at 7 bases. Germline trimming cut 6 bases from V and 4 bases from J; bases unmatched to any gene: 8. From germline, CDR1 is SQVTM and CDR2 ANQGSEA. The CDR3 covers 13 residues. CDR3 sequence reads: CSVTGDPVYGYTF. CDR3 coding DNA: TGCAGCGTAACAGGGGATCCGGTCTATGGCTACACCTTC. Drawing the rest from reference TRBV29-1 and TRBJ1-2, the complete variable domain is SAVISQKPSRDICQRGTSLTIQCQVDSQVTMMFWYRQQPGQSLTLIATANQGSEATYESGFVIDKFPISRPNLTFSTLTVSNMSPEDSSIYLCSVTGDPVYGYTFGSGTRLTVV.